Listed below are T cell receptor beta chains from one sample, sequenced in a study of human CD8 memory T cell subsets. Reprocessing the 5' RACE reads, TCRdb reports a single entry for every CDR3 protein and omits DNA. This sample's clone table lists several thousand distinct CDR3 sequences. The sample consisted of CD8+ T cells from PBMCs. These TCRs come from a human donor in good health. Both conserved end residues are part of each CDR3. A row's size may be missing; if present it is once, few, many or a size class.

clone_size j_call v_call cdr3_aa
medium-sized TRBJ1-2 TRBV14 CASSQDASLYGYTF
NA TRBJ2-5 TRBV28 CASSQKMTPIRETQYF
NA TRBJ2-7 TRBV4-1 CASSQDRKNEQYF
NA TRBJ2-7 TRBV7-2 CASSFSGGTYEQYF
NA TRBJ2-7 TRBV9 CASSVGVFEGEQYF
medium-sized TRBJ2-1 TRBV7-8 CASYRGGDEQFF
medium-sized TRBJ1-2 TRBV7-2 CASSFTGGIYGYTF
NA TRBJ2-7 TRBV20-1 CSARVASGFPPYEQYF
NA TRBJ1-5 TRBV19 CATKAGSLPQHF
NA TRBJ2-1 TRBV7-8 CASSLLRLGNEQFF
NA TRBJ2-3 TRBV23-1 CAAPRTGGKDTQYF
NA TRBJ2-7 TRBV5-1 CASRQGAWDEQYF
NA TRBJ2-2 TRBV29-1 CSVEAITGFRNTGELFF
NA TRBJ2-7 TRBV7-6 CASNPRGRDTRRYEQYF
NA TRBJ2-1 TRBV19 CASSIQSITLGYNEQFF
medium-sized TRBJ2-1 TRBV29-1 CSVDGSTGTRYNEQFF
NA TRBJ2-1 TRBV29-1 CSVEGRRDEQFF
NA TRBJ2-7 TRBV5-4 CASSPGTVGAYEQYF
NA TRBJ2-1 TRBV20-1 CSARDHSRAHYNEQFF
NA TRBJ2-7 TRBV7-9 CASRWDSGEQYF
NA TRBJ2-7 TRBV5-1 CASSWDGSYEQYF
NA TRBJ2-7 TRBV11-2 CASSTWSYEQYF
NA TRBJ2-5 TRBV6-5 CASSYEAGDAVWETQYF
NA TRBJ2-1 TRBV7-9 CASSLSGSSYNEQFF
NA TRBJ2-3 TRBV11-1 CASSLRGEYTDTQYF
NA TRBJ2-3 TRBV4-1 CASSQEDGTLQYF
medium-sized TRBJ2-5 TRBV7-9 CASSLTSGSGSTYF
NA TRBJ2-5 TRBV29-1 CSVAPGLAGEGTQYF
NA TRBJ2-3 TRBV14 CASSQDTGLSTDTQYF
NA TRBJ1-4 TRBV15 CATSTRGNEKLFF
NA TRBJ2-5 TRBV15 CATSREDREQETQYF
large TRBJ2-5 TRBV7-6 CASSRRLAGQETQYF
NA TRBJ2-7 TRBV6-1 CASSDGYSLYEQYF
NA TRBJ2-1 TRBV20-1 CSARASRGSYNEQFF
NA TRBJ2-1 TRBV4-1 CASSQAQGEQFF
NA TRBJ2-5 TRBV11-2 CASSLAEETQYF
NA TRBJ2-3 TRBV28 CASNTPSGGRAADTQYF
NA TRBJ1-2 TRBV28 CASSLLQGHYGYTF
NA TRBJ2-7 TRBV7-9 CASSLLATYEQYF
medium-sized TRBJ2-3 TRBV18 CASSLRTGGKTDTQYF
NA TRBJ2-7 TRBV11-2 CASSLISGRDEQYF
NA TRBJ2-7 TRBV10-3 CAISVLLAGVPYEQYF
NA TRBJ1-1 TRBV29-1 CSVEGMNTEAFF